A selection of T cell receptor beta chains follows, all from one sample in a study of blood T cell repertoires in COVID-19. Data came from immunoSEQ multiplex PCR; TCRdb stores just in-frame clones and leaves some out. The sample carries hundreds of thousands of clones, over 75% recorded once. Sequenced input: PBMCs or T cells enriched from blood (not recorded which). Receptors were obtained from a man in his thirties or forties who had recovered from COVID-19. The conserved cysteine and the conserved F or W are not part of the CDR3 here. The order of the fields is J gene, V gene, CDR3 protein.

>TRBJ2-1|TRBV11-2
ASSTAKGVYYNEQF
>TRBJ1-2|TRBV29-1
SVEDVYGYT
>TRBJ1-2|TRBV24-1
ATSGTGFGYT
>TRBJ2-1|TRBV2
ASRDGTGGGDEQF
>TRBJ2-5|TRBV6-5
ASSYDRLGEETQY
>TRBJ2-5|TRBV19
ASSRVVGTARETQY
>TRBJ1-1|TRBV11-2
ASSLDMAGGLGTEAF
>TRBJ1-2|TRBV3-1/TRBV3-2
ASSQGSGGAYGYT
>TRBJ1-5|TRBV24-1
ATSDNTGPRQPQH
>TRBJ2-3|TRBV6-5
ASSTTGPLDTQY
>TRBJ1-5|TRBV6-1
ASSERDNQPQH
>TRBJ2-1|TRBV2
ASIDRGSYNEQF
>TRBJ2-1|TRBV28
ASSPGTAYEEQF
>TRBJ2-7|TRBV6-5
ASRDRGYEQY
>TRBJ2-7|TRBV3-1/TRBV3-2
ASSQDRTSYEQY
>TRBJ2-5|TRBV5-1
ASKGGAPQETQY
>TRBJ1-4|TRBV3-1/TRBV3-2
ASSPPVLGLNEKLF
>TRBJ1-5|TRBV6-5
ASSYSQGIQPQH
>TRBJ1-3|TRBV28
ASSLPAGTGNTIY
>TRBJ1-2|TRBV29-1
SATPGTDNYGYT
>TRBJ2-1|TRBV7-6
ASSRTTSGGAGYNEQF
>TRBJ2-2|TRBV2
ASRQTSGGNTGELF
>TRBJ2-2|TRBV29-1
SGVAGGSGELF
>TRBJ1-6|TRBV4-1
ASSQLDMLSYNSPLH
>TRBJ2-3|TRBV9
ASSVAGTDTQY
>TRBJ2-1|TRBV10-3
AIKDRELSYNEQF
>TRBJ2-1|TRBV19
ASSADRGEYEQF
>TRBJ1-1|TRBV10-3
AISEAEGMHTEAF
>TRBJ1-5|TRBV12-3/TRBV12-4
ASSRQDNQPQH
>TRBJ2-5|TRBV5-1
ASSLTGTHQETQY
>TRBJ1-2|TRBV11-2
ASSLAGTGRYGYT
>TRBJ1-6|TRBV30
AWSHRGINSPLH
>TRBJ1-5|TRBV19
ASRETGAYSNQPQH
>TRBJ2-2|TRBV12-5
ASSPPKNTGELF
>TRBJ2-7|TRBV6-6
ASSYVAGEQY
>TRBJ1-2|TRBV11-2
ASSPAGPTYGYT
>TRBJ2-1|TRBV6-5
ASSYEGKVNEQF